The 6 T cell receptor beta chains presented below share a single source sample, sequenced in a study of blood T cells in healthy people across ages. The use of a sample-barcoded 5' primer and a J-beta primer mix characterized a second PCR of roughly 7 to 11 cycles. TCRdb re-called the 5' RACE reads through MiXCR, storing one row per CDR3 protein. The table shows over a million distinct CDR3 sequences, with around 42% occurring only once. The material sequenced was blood. The source of these receptors is a woman aged 18-29 years in good health.

This clonotype was picked up one time. This chain joins TRBV20-1 and TRBJ1-2; unclear D gene. Germline V gene data show CDR1 as DFQATT and CDR2 as SNEGSKA (reference sequence). The CDR3 has 15 amino acids. The V end was cut by 1 base, the J end by 6 bases, with 18 bases between. Written as DNA, the CDR3 is TGCAGTGCTAGAGGAACAGTAGAACTATCGGATGGCTACACCTTC. It specifies CSARGTVELSDGYTF.

V gene TRBV5-8 combines with J gene TRBJ2-7; TRBD1 or TRBD2 may be the D gene (5 bases each). The CDR3 contains 15 residues. Germline V gives CDR1 SGHTS, CDR2 YDEGEE. Deletions cut 0 bases from V and 7 bases from J, with 17 bases between. The DNA of the CDR3 is TGTGCCAGCAGCTTGGATGGTTCCCCGGGACGGGAGCAGTACTTC. Residues: CASSLDGSPGREQYF. Drawing the rest from reference TRBV5-8 and TRBJ2-7, the complete variable domain is EAGVTQSPTHLIKTRGQQATLRCSPISGHTSVYWYQQALGLGLQFLLWYDEGEERNRGNFPPRFSGRQFPNYSSELNVNALELEDSALYLCASSLDGSPGREQYFGPGTRLTVT.

This rearrangement joins TRBV25-1 to TRBJ1-1; the match to TRBD1 covers 11 bases. CDR1 and CDR2 (germline): MGHDK, SYGVNS. The CDR3 covers 16 residues. J gave up 4 bases and V 9 bases, and 13 bases lay outside the gene matches. This CDR3 reads CASSKLGTGGFTEAFF. The CDR3 bases are TGTGCCAGTTCAAAACTCGGGACAGGGGGATTCACTGAAGCTTTCTTT. The variable domain in full, completed from reference TRBV25-1 and TRBJ1-1, reads EADIYQTPRYLVIGTGKKITLECSQTMGHDKMYWYQQDPGMELHLIHYSYGVNSTEKGDLSSESTVSRIRTEHFPLTLESARPSHTSQYLCASSKLGTGGFTEAFFGQGTRLTVV.

In this sample, this clonotype turned up a few times. The chain links TRBV5-1 to TRBJ2-7; 7 bases are a match to TRBD1. With 2 bases clipped from V and 3 bases from J, the junction kept 8 bases outside the gene matches. The CDR3 totals 15 residues. Germline assignment: CDR1 SGHRS and CDR2 YFSETQ. The CDR3 loop reads CASSFMGDSYYEQYF. CDR3 sequence (DNA): TGCGCCAGCAGCTTTATGGGGGACAGTTACTACGAGCAGTACTTC.

The chain recombines TRBV5-6 with TRBJ2-1; 7 positions agree with TRBD2. The CDR3 totals 19 residues. Germline CDR1 and CDR2: SGHDT and YYEEEE. With 7 bases clipped from V and 0 bases from J, the junction kept 19 bases outside the gene matches. CDR3 sequence (DNA): TGTGCCAGCCGCTACCTAGCGGCCTTTATAACCAGCTCCTACAATGAGCAGTTCTTC. It translates to CASRYLAAFITSSYNEQFF.

The chain employs TRBV7-2 and TRBJ1-4; TRBD1 matches 7 bases. Germline CDR1 SGHTA, CDR2 FQGNSA. V lost 2 bases, J lost 5 bases, and 5 bases stayed unmatched. This CDR3 spans 15 amino acids. This CDR3 reads CASSLLGQRNEKLFF. CDR3 bases: TGTGCCAGCAGCTTATTGGGACAGAGAAATGAAAAACTGTTTTTT.